Listed here are 26 T cell receptor beta chains from one sample, sequenced in a study of blood T cell repertoires in COVID-19. The repertoire was sequenced with immunoSEQ multiplex PCR; TCRdb's copy has only in-frame clones and lacks some. The table has 200,000 to 250,000 clones, 80% seen once; the top ten hold 7.4%. The sample was PBMCs or T cells enriched from blood (not recorded which). Receptors were obtained from a woman aged 40 to 49 with acute COVID-19.

Notes on this clone: The germline gene is not matched at one end of the junction; a read error may be the cause. CDR3: CASREVASQNSPLHF. The CDR3 DNA reads TGTGCCAGCAGGGAAGTGGCTAGCCAAAATTCACCCCTCCACTTT. This chain joins TRBV2 and TRBJ1-6, with D unclear. The CDR3 is 15 amino acids. The germline CDR1 and CDR2 sequences are SNHLY and FYNNEI.

This clone was picked up a small number of times. The CDR3 DNA sequence: TGCAGTGCGAGGGATTACGAGCAGTACTTC. Amino acid sequence: CSARDYEQYF. This rearrangement joins TRBV20-1 to TRBJ2-7; weak D call: TRBD2 (5 bases). V lost 6 bases and J 4 bases, leaving 7 bases between the germline ends. In germline, CDR1 is DFQATT, CDR2 SNEGSKA (reference sequence). The CDR3 length is 10 residues.

The rearrangement uses TRBV6-5 and TRBJ1-1; 12 nucleotides match TRBD1. The germline V gene encodes CDR1 MNHEY and CDR2 SVGAGI. The CDR3 runs to 13 residues. Trimming removed 6 bases from V and 9 bases from J; junction bases left unmatched: 5. The CDR3 spells CASRGQGATKAFF. The CDR3 DNA reads as TGTGCCAGCAGGGGACAGGGGGCGACGAAAGCTTTCTTT.

This chain links TRBV3-1 (or the pseudogene TRBV3-2) with TRBJ1-1, with a tentative D call TRBD1 (5 bases). V was pared by 1 base and J by 5 bases, with 11 bases between. CDR3 length: 14 residues. In germline, CDR1 is LGHDT, CDR2 YNNKEL (reference sequence). CDR3 amino acids: CASSQGPGGTEAFF. The CDR3 nucleotides read TGTGCCAGCAGCCAAGGCCCCGGGGGAACTGAAGCTTTCTTT.

This sequence joins TRBV28 and TRBJ2-7, with 11 nucleotides matching TRBD1. The germline V gene has CDR1 MDHEN and CDR2 SYDVKM. The CDR3 has 14 amino acids. V lost 7 bases to trimming and J lost 0 bases; unmatched junction nucleotides: 2. In DNA form, the CDR3 reads TGTGCCAGCAAAGGGACAGGGGGCTCCTACGAGCAGTACTTC. Protein product: CASKGTGGSYEQYF.

This chain joins TRBV24-1 and TRBJ2-5; 14 bases are a match to TRBD2. Trimming removed 5 bases from V and 1 base from J; junction bases left unmatched: 14. The CDR3 runs 20 residues. Germline CDR1 and CDR2: KGHDR and SFDVKD. The CDR3 coding sequence is TGTGCCACCAGTGGTACGGGACTAGCGGGGGCCGCAAGCGTCCAAGAGACCCAGTACTTC. It is translated as CATSGTGLAGAASVQETQYF.

This clone was seen once. This chain joins TRBV19 and TRBJ2-3; TRBD1 agrees at 9 bases. Trimming cost V 5 bases and J 4 bases; bases outside gene matches: 10. The CDR3 sequence is 16 residues long. CDR1 and CDR2 from the germline V gene are LNHDA and SQIVND (reference sequence). CDR3 sequence reads: CASSQDRGRSADTQYF. CDR3 in DNA: TGTGCCAGTAGTCAAGACAGGGGGAGGTCGGCAGATACGCAGTATTTT.

The chain carries TRBV7-2 and TRBJ1-1, with D possibly matching TRBD1 (6 bases). The CDR3 is 16 residues long. The germline V gene encodes CDR1 SGHTA and CDR2 FQGNSA. V lost 1 base and J lost 1, with 13 bases in between. The CDR3 DNA reads TGTGCCAGCAGCTTAGAAGGTGACAGGAGGAACACTGAAGCTTTCTTT. It specifies CASSLEGDRRNTEAFF.

This chain links TRBV9 with TRBJ2-3; 8 nucleotides align to TRBD1. CDR1 and CDR2 (germline): SGDLS, YYNGEE. Unmatched junction bases numbered 2, after V lost 0 bases and J lost 5 bases. This CDR3 contains 14 residues. The CDR3 region is CASSVAGQVDTQYF. The DNA of the CDR3 is TGTGCCAGCAGCGTAGCGGGACAGGTAGATACGCAGTATTTT.

The chain uses TRBV19 and TRBJ1-3; D ambiguous. The CDR3 spans 15 residues. Germline V gene lookup returns CDR1 LNHDA and CDR2 SQIVND (reference sequence). Trimming took 5 bases from V and 0 from J, leaving 11 bases between them. CDR3 in DNA: TGTGCCAGTAGTCTTACGGGAAACTCTGGAAACACCATATATTTT. Translation gives CASSLTGNSGNTIYF.

V usage is TRBV29-1 and J usage is TRBJ1-2; 11 bases are shared with TRBD1. The CDR3 loop spans 15 amino acids. The germline CDR1 and CDR2 sequences are SQVTM and ANQGSEA. V lost 6 bases and J lost 2; bases outside the gene matches: 8. The CDR3 is CSVDRDRGTNYGYTF. As DNA, the CDR3 is TGCAGCGTCGACCGGGACAGGGGGACGAACTATGGCTACACCTTC.

V gene TRBV5-1 combines with J gene TRBJ2-5; TRBD2 aligns across 7 bases. V dropped 2 bases and J dropped 4; count of bases not matched to a gene: 5. Germline CDR1 SGHRS, CDR2 YFSETQ. CDR3 size: 14 residues. CDR3 sequence: CASSFSSGGETQYF. CDR3 in DNA: TGCGCCAGCAGCTTCTCATCGGGAGGAGAGACCCAGTACTTC.

The gene calls are TRBV5-1 and TRBJ2-3, with D possibly being TRBD2 (5 bases). The CDR3 length is 15 residues. The germline gives CDR1 SGHRS, CDR2 YFSETQ. The V gene lost 5 bases and the J gene lost 5 bases, with 18 bases spanning the gap. The CDR3 DNA is TGCGCCAGCAGATCCTCCAAGGGAGATGTAGATACGCAGTATTTT. The encoded protein is CASRSSKGDVDTQYF.

The CDR3 DNA reads as TGTGCCAGCAGTCCCAGACAGGGGGCGAATGAAAAACTGTTTTTT. Protein product: CASSPRQGANEKLFF. V gene TRBV28 combines with J gene TRBJ1-4; 10 bases are a match to TRBD1. The CDR3 covers 15 residues. Germline trimming cut 5 bases from V and 5 bases from J; bases unmatched to any gene: 5. Germline CDR1 is MDHEN and CDR2 is SYDVKM.

The chain employs TRBV28 and TRBJ2-7; D possibly corresponds to TRBD1 (5 bases). The germline V gene has CDR1 MDHEN and CDR2 SYDVKM. This CDR3 has 13 amino acids. Trimming removed 2 bases from V and 1 base from J, with 6 bases in between. CDR3 in DNA: TGTGCCAGCAGTTTAAGGGGATCCTACGAGCAGTACTTC. Amino acid sequence: CASSLRGSYEQYF.

This clone was counted ten times or more. Distinct nucleotide sequences in the sample also encode this CDR3. The chain carries TRBV5-8 and TRBJ2-3; D is uncertain. There are 13 residues in the CDR3. V was pared by 0 bases and J by 0 bases, with 2 bases between. Germline V CDR1 and CDR2: SGHTS, YDEGEE. CDR3: CASSLASTDTQYF. The CDR3 nucleotides are TGTGCCAGCAGCTTGGCTAGCACAGATACGCAGTATTTT.

V usage is TRBV5-1 and J usage is TRBJ2-7, with TRBD1 matching 12 bases. Trimming at V came to 2 bases and at J to 6 bases, leaving 6 bases not matched to a gene. The CDR3 totals 15 residues. Per the germline V gene, CDR1 is SGHRS and CDR2 is YFSETQ. DNA of the CDR3: TGCGCCAGCAGCTTCGGCGGGACAGGGGGCGGCGAGCAGTACTTC. Its translation: CASSFGGTGGGEQYF. The full variable domain, with the rest looked up from reference TRBV5-1 and TRBJ2-7, is KAGVTQTPRYLIKTRGQQVTLSCSPISGHRSVSWYQQTPGQGLQFLFEYFSETQRNKGNFPGRFSGRQFSNSRSEMNVSTLELGDSALYLCASSFGGTGGGEQYFGPGTRLTVT.

As to this clone: Different DNA sequences within this sample yield the same CDR3. This chain links TRBV18 with TRBJ2-7, with TRBD1 matching over 8 bases. The germline gives CDR1 KGHSH, CDR2 LQKENI. The CDR3 length is 14 residues. Trimming at V came to 3 bases and at J to 3 bases, leaving 4 bases not matched to a gene. The CDR3 sequence: CASSPGTGDYEQYF. The CDR3 coding sequence is TGTGCCAGCTCACCGGGGACAGGAGACTACGAGCAGTACTTC.

V and J are TRBV9 and TRBJ2-1, with 13 bases matching TRBD2. V lost 0 bases to trimming and J lost 15 bases; unmatched junction nucleotides: 6. This CDR3 has 14 residues. Germline V gives CDR1 SGDLS, CDR2 YYNGEE. The CDR3 loop reads CASSVGTSGSDRFF. DNA for the CDR3: TGTGCCAGCAGCGTAGGGACTAGCGGGAGTGATCGGTTCTTC.

The genes are TRBV5-8 and TRBJ2-7; 8 positions agree with TRBD2. Germline CDR1 and CDR2: SGHTS and YDEGEE. The V segment lost 4 bases and the J segment 5 bases; nucleotides outside the gene matches: 11. The CDR3 is made up of 15 amino acids. CDR3 residues: CASSHLAGLIDEQYF. CDR3 bases: TGTGCCAGCAGCCACCTAGCGGGCCTTATAGACGAGCAGTACTTC.

This chain links TRBV3-1 (or the pseudogene TRBV3-2) with TRBJ1-1, with D hard to call. From germline, CDR1 is LGHDT and CDR2 YNNKEL (reference sequence). Trimming took off 8 bases at V and 1 base at J, with 20 bases between the two ends. This CDR3 is built from 16 residues. CDR3 amino acids: CASRTGLRVQNTEAFF. The DNA of the CDR3 is TGTGCCAGCCGAACTGGTTTGAGGGTCCAGAACACTGAAGCTTTCTTT.

This clone was observed a handful of times. The chain uses TRBV5-4 and TRBJ1-2; no definite D call. There are 13 residues in the CDR3. V dropped 0 bases and J dropped 4 bases, with 7 bases sitting between them. Germline V gene data show CDR1 as SGHNT and CDR2 as YYREEE (reference sequence). CDR3 residues: CASSLEPVYGYTF. In DNA form, the CDR3 reads TGTGCCAGCAGCTTGGAGCCGGTCTATGGCTACACCTTC. Drawing the rest from reference TRBV5-4 and TRBJ1-2, the complete variable domain is ETGVTQSPTHLIKTRGQQVTLRCSSQSGHNTVSWYQQALGQGPQFIFQYYREEENGRGNFPPRFSGLQFPNYSSELNVNALELDDSALYLCASSLEPVYGYTFGSGTRLTVV.

The chain couples TRBV19 to TRBJ1-1, with a tentative D call TRBD1 (6 bases). CDR1 is LNHDA, CDR2 SQIVND, per germline (reference sequence). The CDR3 covers 14 residues. The V gene lost 6 bases and the J gene lost 1 base, with 12 bases spanning the gap. The chain's CDR3 is CASRPGQRNTEAFF. The CDR3 DNA reads TGTGCCAGTAGACCCGGACAGAGGAACACTGAAGCTTTCTTT.

This clone was seen ten or more times. This chain links TRBV19 with TRBJ1-4; D might be TRBD1 (6 bases). V lost 4 bases and J 8 bases, leaving 11 bases between the germline ends. The germline V gene encodes CDR1 LNHDA and CDR2 SQIVND (reference sequence). The CDR3 totals 13 residues. The CDR3: CASSNTGSEKLFF. The CDR3 region has the DNA TGTGCCAGTAGTAATACAGGGAGCGAAAAACTGTTTTTT.

The chain recombines TRBV9 with TRBJ2-7, with 7 bases that match TRBD2. The CDR3 is made up of 16 amino acids. Germline CDR1 and CDR2: SGDLS and YYNGEE. V shed 3 bases and J 7 bases; nucleotides not matched to a gene: 16. DNA for the CDR3: TGTGCCAGCAGCGCGTCACGGGACCGAACCGGGGGGGAGCAGTACTTC. It codes for CASSASRDRTGGEQYF.

The rearrangement links TRBV28 to TRBJ2-7; D unresolved. Germline values: CDR1 MDHEN, CDR2 SYDVKM. V lost 3 bases to trimming and J lost 3 bases, with 9 bases between them. The CDR3 runs to 13 residues. Written as DNA, the CDR3 is TGTGCCAGCAGTTTTGGATCGGGCTACGAGCAGTACTTC. Translated: CASSFGSGYEQYF.